This paragraph covers one TCR beta chain sequence. Trimming took 0 bases from V and 3 from J; bases not matched to a gene: 7. The CDR3 has 17 residues. In germline, CDR1 is SGHAT, CDR2 FQNNGV. A second 7 to 11 cycle PCR used barcoded and J-beta primers. TCRdb processed the 5' RACE reads anew with MiXCR; each CDR3 protein has one entry. The data contain hundreds of thousands of distinct CDR3 sequences, roughly a quarter of them singletons. This sample is drawn from a study of blood T cells in healthy people across ages. The same data also went into a second study, on T cells of mothers and their children.

The clonotype comes from a boy aged 2 to 10 in good health. Specimen: blood. This rearrangement joins TRBV11-2 to TRBJ2-7; TRBD2 matches at 11 bases. The CDR3 spells CASSLDRPTSGVYEQYF. The CDR3 coding sequence is TGTGCCAGCAGCTTAGATCGGCCGACTAGCGGGGTCTACGAGCAGTACTTC. Full variable domain (outside the CDR3, taken from reference TRBV11-2 and TRBJ2-7): EAGVAQSPRYKIIEKRQSVAFWCNPISGHATLYWYQQILGQGPKLLIQFQNNGVVDDSQLPKDRFSAERLKGVDSTLKIQPAKLEDSAVYLCASSLDRPTSGVYEQYFGPGTRLTVT.